This TCR beta chain was captured by sequencing in a study of cytomegalovirus exposure and HLA in healthy donors. Study-level findings and limits: Some V segments, TRBV6-2 and TRBV6-3 among them, were indistinguishable and were therefore excluded. Fewer N-insertions (relative to the roughly 660-donor mean) were reportedly seen in an Asian-associated ancestry cluster in a later analysis. Published work reported that the classifier diagnosed cytomegalovirus status with high specificity and sensitivity.

The PCR contained 60 Vbeta and 13 Jbeta primers. Sequencing used immunoSEQ multiplex PCR; TCRdb keeps in-frame clones, though not all of them. The sample holds under 110,000 clones; about 64% are singletons and the top ten take about 2.8%. On this clone: Its target is unknown.

The germline V gene encodes CDR1 SQVTM and CDR2 ANQGSEA. V was cut by 4 bases and J by 2 bases, with 11 bases left in between. The CDR3 loop spans 13 amino acids. The sequenced material came from PBMCs. The sequence derives from a female donor in good health and CMV-seronegative. This chain connects TRBV29-1 to TRBJ2-5; D uncertain. CDR3 protein: CSVVSWQQETQYF. CDR3 DNA sequence: TGCAGCGTTGTTTCCTGGCAACAAGAGACCCAGTACTTC.